These T cell receptor beta chains were read from a single sample in a study of post-analysis software for immune sequencing data. TCRdb reanalysed the PCR reads using MiXCR and keeps one entry per CDR3 protein. This table holds a few hundred thousand distinct CDR3 sequences, less than 45% found once. The specimen was blood. Receptors originate from a girl aged 10 to 17 with multiple sclerosis. CDR3s include the opening cysteine and the closing phenylalanine or tryptophan. D genes are given only for firm matches. Some rows have no size entry. The others give once, few or many, or a class for an expanded clone.

v_gene: TRBV7-2; abundance: NA; j_gene: TRBJ2-3; d_gene: NA; CDR3nt: TGTGCCAGCAGCTTATTCGCGAGTAGGGTCACAGATACGCAGTATTTT; CDR3aa: CASSLFASRVTDTQYF
v_gene: TRBV24-1; abundance: few; j_gene: TRBJ2-1; d_gene: NA; CDR3nt: TGTGCCACCAGGGGACGTTACAATGAGCAGTTCTTC; CDR3aa: CATRGRYNEQFF
v_gene: TRBV5-1; abundance: NA; j_gene: TRBJ2-3; d_gene: NA; CDR3nt: TGCGCCAGCAGCTTTGACCAGTCTGAAGGAGCCGATACGCAGTATTTT; CDR3aa: CASSFDQSEGADTQYF
v_gene: TRBV10-3; abundance: NA; j_gene: TRBJ2-7; d_gene: NA; CDR3nt: TGTGCCATCAGAACTGGGTCGGGCAGCTACGAGCAGTACTTC; CDR3aa: CAIRTGSGSYEQYF
v_gene: TRBV20-1; abundance: NA; j_gene: TRBJ2-1; d_gene: TRBD2; CDR3nt: TGCAGTGCTAGGTTTAGCGGGCGCTCCTACAATGAGCAGTTCTTC; CDR3aa: CSARFSGRSYNEQFF
v_gene: TRBV20-1; abundance: many; j_gene: TRBJ2-1; d_gene: NA; CDR3nt: TGCAGTGCTAGTTCTCCCAAAGGGAATGAGCAGTTCTTC; CDR3aa: CSASSPKGNEQFF
v_gene: TRBV7-9; abundance: few; j_gene: TRBJ2-1; d_gene: NA; CDR3nt: TGTGCCAGCAGCCACACGCGGTCGGGTGGAGACAATGAGCAGTTCTTC; CDR3aa: CASSHTRSGGDNEQFF
v_gene: TRBV7-9; abundance: NA; j_gene: TRBJ2-3; d_gene: TRBD2; CDR3nt: TGTGCCAGCAGCCACCAAGCGGGGGACATGGATACGCAGTATTTT; CDR3aa: CASSHQAGDMDTQYF
v_gene: TRBV5-1; abundance: NA; j_gene: TRBJ2-3; d_gene: NA; CDR3nt: TGCGCCAGCGCCGGCAGGGACACAGATACGCAGTATTTT; CDR3aa: CASAGRDTDTQYF
v_gene: TRBV10-3; abundance: NA; j_gene: TRBJ2-3; d_gene: TRBD2; CDR3nt: TGTGCCATCAGTGTACCGGGACTAGCGGTCACAGATACGCAGTATTTT; CDR3aa: CAISVPGLAVTDTQYF
v_gene: TRBV7-3; abundance: few; j_gene: TRBJ2-5; d_gene: NA; CDR3nt: TGTGCCAGCAGCCCGCCCGGGACCACGCAAGAGACCCAGTACTTC; CDR3aa: CASSPPGTTQETQYF
v_gene: TRBV2; abundance: NA; j_gene: TRBJ2-6; d_gene: NA; CDR3nt: TGTGCCAGCAGTACAGACTCTGGGGCCAACGTCCTGACTTTC; CDR3aa: CASSTDSGANVLTF
v_gene: TRBV4-1; abundance: NA; j_gene: TRBJ2-2; d_gene: TRBD2; CDR3nt: TGCGCCAGCAGCCCGGGACTAGCATCCGGGGAGCTGTTTTTT; CDR3aa: CASSPGLASGELFF
v_gene: TRBV15; abundance: NA; j_gene: TRBJ2-5; d_gene: TRBD1; CDR3nt: TGTGCCACCAAGTGGACAGGCATTCACCAAGAGACCCAGTACTTC; CDR3aa: CATKWTGIHQETQYF
v_gene: TRBV7-9; abundance: NA; j_gene: TRBJ2-7; d_gene: TRBD2; CDR3nt: TGTGCCAGCAGCAGAATTAGCGGGAGCACTGGCAACGAGCAGTACTTC; CDR3aa: CASSRISGSTGNEQYF
v_gene: TRBV29-1; abundance: few; j_gene: TRBJ2-1; d_gene: NA; CDR3nt: TGCAGCGTTGATCAGGGATATTCAGGGGAGCAGTTCTTC; CDR3aa: CSVDQGYSGEQFF
v_gene: TRBV3-1; abundance: NA; j_gene: TRBJ2-3; d_gene: TRBD1; CDR3nt: TGTGCCAGCAGCCATTGGGACAGGGCCTCAGATGCGCAGTATTTT; CDR3aa: CASSHWDRASDAQYF
v_gene: TRBV28; abundance: few; j_gene: TRBJ2-5; d_gene: NA; CDR3nt: TGTGCCAGCAGTTTATCAGGCAGGGGCGAAGAGACCCAGTACTTC; CDR3aa: CASSLSGRGEETQYF
v_gene: TRBV7-3; abundance: NA; j_gene: TRBJ2-5; d_gene: NA; CDR3nt: TGTGCCAGCAGCTTCGGGACTCTTCAAGAGACCCAGTACTTC; CDR3aa: CASSFGTLQETQYF
v_gene: TRBV7-2; abundance: few; j_gene: TRBJ2-3; d_gene: NA; CDR3nt: TGTGCCAGCATTGGGGGAGACGCTCCCACAGATACGCAGTATTTT; CDR3aa: CASIGGDAPTDTQYF